Each of the 20 T cell receptor beta chains below was sequenced from the same sample in a study of CD8 T cells in ankylosing spondylitis. The antigens of these receptors remain unknown. Study results and caveats: Characteristic of ankylosing spondylitis blood, it appeared, was a TCR beta motif comprising 7 to 9 highly homologous variants.

TCRdb independently ran MiXCR on the 5' RACE reads; one entry per CDR3 protein. The sample has fewer than 400,000 distinct CDR3 sequences, 7.5% to 9% seen once. The sample comprised blood, either unsorted or a sorted T cell fraction (not recorded which). All receptors come from a male donor with ankylosing spondylitis.

In regard to this clonotype: Its ends do not fully match the called genes, so a read error is possible. This chain's CDR3 is CSSSLSPGLAGYYNEQFF. In nucleotides, the CDR3 is TGTTCCAGCAGCTTATCCCCCGGACTAGCGGGCTACTACAATGAGCAGTTCTTC. V is TRBV7-3 and J is TRBJ2-1; 11 nucleotides agree with TRBD2. The CDR3 runs to 18 residues. Germline CDR1 is SGHTA and CDR2 is FQGTGA.

The chain carries TRBV18 and TRBJ2-3; 10 bases are shared with TRBD2. Per the germline V gene, CDR1 is KGHSH and CDR2 is LQKENI. With V trimmed by 5 bases and J by 4 bases, 3 bases remained unmatched. The CDR3 spans 14 residues. The CDR3 sequence is CASSASGRPDTQYF. CDR3 nucleotides: TGTGCCAGCTCAGCTAGCGGGAGACCAGATACGCAGTATTTT.

This chain uses TRBV7-9 with TRBJ1-5, with D possibly being TRBD1 (5 bases). Trimming removed 1 base at V and 11 bases at J, with 9 bases between. Germline CDR1 SEHNR, CDR2 FQNEAQ (reference sequence). The CDR3 has 12 amino acids. CDR3 in DNA: TGTGCCAGCAGCTTAGAGAGGACAACCCAGCATTTT. Protein sequence: CASSLERTTQHF.

This chain connects TRBV5-1 to TRBJ2-2; unclear D gene. V was shortened by 3 bases and J by 1 base, with 7 bases between the two germline ends. CDR3 length: 14 amino acids. Germline V lookup: CDR1 SGHRS, CDR2 YFSETQ. The CDR3 sequence is CASSSGRNTGELFF. CDR3 bases: TGCGCCAGCAGCTCGGGCCGGAACACCGGGGAGCTGTTTTTT.

The chain carries TRBV5-1 and TRBJ2-3, with D perhaps TRBD1 (5 bases). Germline V gene sequence: CDR1 SGHRS, CDR2 YFSETQ. The CDR3 is 15 residues long. With 0 bases removed from V and 2 bases from J, the gap between germline ends came to 10 bases. CDR3 DNA sequence: TGCGCCAGCAGCTTGGCAGGGATTACCACAGATACGCAGTATTTT. The encoded protein is CASSLAGITTDTQYF.

The chain has TRBV20-1 and TRBJ2-5, with unresolved D. CDR3 length equals 12 residues. V dropped 3 bases and J dropped 5 bases, with 10 bases sitting between them. Looked up from germline, CDR1 is DFQATT and CDR2 is SNEGSKA (reference sequence). This chain's CDR3 is CSASFGLETQYF. CDR3 bases: TGCAGTGCTAGTTTTGGGTTGGAGACCCAGTACTTC.

The rearrangement joins TRBV7-2 to TRBJ2-5; D remains unclear. V was trimmed by 5 bases and J by 6 bases, leaving 10 bases between them. Germline loops: CDR1 SGHTA, CDR2 FQGNSA. The CDR3 has 12 residues. The CDR3, as DNA: TGTGCCAGCAGCCGTGACTTGCAGACCCAGTACTTC. It yields the protein CASSRDLQTQYF.

This clonotype was counted only a few times. This chain links TRBV7-9 with TRBJ2-7; 8 bases align to TRBD1. The junction had 2 bases not matched to a gene; V was cut back by 4 bases and J by 9 bases. Germline V gene lookup returns CDR1 SEHNR and CDR2 FQNEAQ (reference sequence). The CDR3 loop spans 11 amino acids. The DNA for the CDR3 is TGTGCCAGCAGCTCAGGGGGCGGGCAGTACTTC. As protein: CASSSGGGQYF.

This clonotype has more than one count but fewer than ten. The rearrangement links TRBV4-3 to TRBJ1-1; the D gene is possibly TRBD1 (5 bases). This CDR3 has 14 residues. Trimming took 0 bases from V and 4 from J, leaving 9 bases between them. Germline lookup yields CDR1 LGHNA and CDR2 YSLEER. The CDR3 sequence is CASSQDRGLTEAFF. The DNA for the CDR3 is TGCGCCAGCAGCCAAGATCGGGGACTCACTGAAGCTTTCTTT.

This chain links TRBV29-1 with TRBJ2-5; D is ambiguous. The CDR3 is made up of 12 amino acids. Germline loops: CDR1 SQVTM, CDR2 ANQGSEA. The V end lost 1 base, the J end lost 4 bases, and 7 bases lay between the germline ends. CDR3 DNA sequence: TGCAGCGTTGAAGTAGGTAGAGAGACCCAGTACTTC. This codes for CSVEVGRETQYF. Complete variable domain (other parts from reference TRBV29-1 and TRBJ2-5): SAVISQKPSRDICQRGTSLTIQCQVDSQVTMMFWYRQQPGQSLTLIATANQGSEATYESGFVIDKFPISRPNLTFSTLTVSNMSPEDSSIYLCSVEVGRETQYFGPGTRLLVL.

This clonotype was seen a few times. V and J are TRBV5-4 and TRBJ2-3; D is perhaps TRBD2 (5 bases). Germline lookup yields CDR1 SGHNT and CDR2 YYREEE (reference sequence). The V and J ends lost 0 bases and 6 bases respectively, with 8 bases between them. The CDR3 runs to 13 residues. The CDR3 sequence: CASSLGRGDTQYF. The DNA for the CDR3 is TGTGCCAGCAGCTTGGGTAGAGGGGATACGCAGTATTTT. The variable domain in full, completed from reference TRBV5-4 and TRBJ2-3, reads ETGVTQSPTHLIKTRGQQVTLRCSSQSGHNTVSWYQQALGQGPQFIFQYYREEENGRGNFPPRFSGLQFPNYSSELNVNALELDDSALYLCASSLGRGDTQYFGPGTRLTVL.

This clonotype showed up many times. The V gene is TRBV28, the J gene TRBJ2-3; a possible D gene is TRBD2 (6 bases). The CDR3 runs to 20 residues. V lost 3 bases and J 4 bases, leaving 29 bases between the germline ends. CDR1 is MDHEN, CDR2 SYDVKM, per germline. The CDR3, as DNA: TGTGCCAGCAGTTTTTTCAGATCGCGTCGGTTCGGGAGCCCCCCAGATACGCAGTATTTT. It is translated as CASSFFRSRRFGSPPDTQYF.

The chain has TRBV7-2 and TRBJ1-2; D is undetermined. Germline V gene data show CDR1 as SGHTA and CDR2 as FQGNSA. Trimming stripped 1 base from V and 4 bases from J, with 10 bases between. CDR3 length: 14 amino acids. CDR3 residues: CASSLEQSRYGYTF. Written as DNA, the CDR3 is TGTGCCAGCAGCTTAGAACAGTCACGCTATGGCTACACCTTC.

This chain joins TRBV5-1 and TRBJ2-7; 9 bases fit TRBD1. CDR3 length: 14 residues. The V segment lost 7 bases and the J segment 4 bases; nucleotides outside the gene matches: 9. Germline V gene data show CDR1 as SGHRS and CDR2 as YFSETQ. CDR3 protein: CASLTGTGSYEQYF. The DNA for the CDR3 is TGCGCCAGCCTAACCGGGACAGGGTCGTACGAGCAGTACTTC.

The genes are TRBV20-1 and TRBJ2-1; weak D call: TRBD2 (6 bases). The CDR3 is made up of 12 amino acids. Looked up from germline, CDR1 is DFQATT and CDR2 is SNEGSKA (reference sequence). Between the trimmed V and J ends, which lost 3 bases and 15 bases, there was a span of 18 bases. The CDR3 spells CSARESAGNGFF. The CDR3 nucleotides are TGCAGTGCTAGGGAGTCTGCGGGGAACGGGTTCTTC.

This chain uses TRBV28 with TRBJ2-7, with D possibly being TRBD2 (5 bases). Trimming took 6 bases from V and 3 from J, leaving 12 bases between them. CDR1 is MDHEN and CDR2 is SYDVKM in the germline V gene. The CDR3 has 13 residues. This CDR3 reads CASRDPGNYEQYF. CDR3 nucleotides: TGTGCCAGCAGGGACCCGGGGAACTACGAGCAGTACTTC. Together with reference TRBV28 and TRBJ2-7, the CDR3 gives the full variable domain: DVKVTQSSRYLVKRTGEKVFLECVQDMDHENMFWYRQDPGLGLRLIYFSYDVKMKEKGDIPEGYSVSREKKERFSLILESASTNQTSMYLCASRDPGNYEQYFGPGTRLTVT.

This clonotype was seen only a few times. The chain is built from TRBV20-1 and TRBJ1-5, with D possibly being TRBD1 (5 bases). The germline V and J ends were trimmed by 4 bases and 7 bases, with 11 bases remaining between them. The CDR3 is 12 residues long. CDR1 and CDR2 (germline): DFQATT, SNEGSKA (reference sequence). This CDR3 reads CSAKVGGQPQHF. In DNA, the CDR3 is TGCAGTGCTAAGGTCGGGGGGCAGCCCCAGCATTTT.

This chain connects TRBV7-2 to TRBJ2-7; a weak D match, TRBD2 (6 bases). CDR1 SGHTA and CDR2 FQGNSA come from the germline V gene. The CDR3 contains 14 residues. V was trimmed by 5 bases and J by 0 bases, leaving 11 bases between them. This chain's CDR3 is CASSAGGGSYEQYF. The CDR3 DNA reads as TGTGCCAGCAGCGCCGGGGGAGGCTCCTACGAGCAGTACTTC.

This clonotype was found a few times. This chain joins TRBV15 and TRBJ2-5; 7 bases are a match to TRBD2. The CDR3 extends over 14 amino acids. The germline V gene has CDR1 LNHNV and CDR2 YYDKDF (reference sequence). The trim removed 3 bases at V and 4 bases at J, leaving 5 bases unmatched. This CDR3 is CATSSGGGLETQYF. CDR3 DNA: TGTGCCACCAGCAGTGGCGGGGGTTTAGAGACCCAGTACTTC.

This clonotype was counted many times. The rearrangement uses TRBV20-1 and TRBJ1-1; perhaps TRBD1 as D (6 bases). The germline V gene encodes CDR1 DFQATT and CDR2 SNEGSKA (reference sequence). V lost 3 bases and J lost 6, with 11 bases in between. The CDR3 runs to 12 residues. This chain's CDR3 is CSARQGGPEAFF. DNA for the CDR3: TGCAGTGCTAGGCAAGGGGGACCTGAAGCTTTCTTT.